This record covers a single TCR beta chain. Clones were sequenced by immunoSEQ multiplex PCR, and TCRdb holds only the in-frame ones, with some missing. The sample carries over 450,000 clones, around 78% recorded once. Germline CDR1 and CDR2: MNHEY and SMNVEV (reference sequence). With 2 bases removed from V and 2 bases from J, the gap between germline ends came to 7 bases. This CDR3 comprises 13 residues. This sample was taken from a study of shared T cell receptors in the human thymus. The data were also submitted as part of a second study, on human thymus T cells. That report adds: It was from resections taken during corrective heart surgery that the thymus tissue came. The related literature has documented a marked overlap of thymic repertoires among unrelated individuals.

The specimen sequenced was thymocytes. The genes are TRBV27 and TRBJ2-7; D might be TRBD1 (5 bases). The receptor's source is a boy under two years old with a congenital heart defect. CDR3 sequence reads: CASSLPGTYEQYF. The CDR3 region has the DNA TGTGCCAGCAGTTTACCAGGGACCTACGAGCAGTACTTC.